This passage covers 24 T cell receptor beta chains from one sample sequenced in a study of OX40 agonist ivuxolimab in advanced cancers. Repertoires were generated with immunoSEQ multiplex PCR, while TCRdb's copy carries only in-frame clones and drops some. In the table there are 15,000 to 20,000 clones, around 78% of which are singletons. This material consisted of CD4+ or CD8+ T cells sorted from blood, taken in a trial of the OX40 agonist ivuxolimab. These receptors were collected from an adult with an advanced solid tumor such as melanoma, head and neck, liver or kidney cancer.

This clone was seen a handful of times. The CDR3 sequence is CASSLDIPSGPVYGYTF. CDR3 DNA sequence: TGTGCCAGCAGCTTGGACATACCTTCAGGGCCCGTCTATGGCTACACCTTC. The chain joins TRBV5-4 to TRBJ1-2; weak D call: TRBD1 (5 bases). V shed 0 bases and J shed 4 bases, with 19 bases lying between them. The CDR3 is 17 amino acids. From germline, CDR1 is SGHNT and CDR2 YYREEE (reference sequence).

CDR3 nucleotides: TGTGCCAGCAGCTTGGAGACAGGGATCCCCTACGAGCAGTACTTC. This translates into CASSLETGIPYEQYF. The chain employs TRBV5-6 and TRBJ2-7; 7 bases align to TRBD1. There are 15 residues in the CDR3. With V trimmed by 0 bases and J by 2 bases, 5 bases remained unmatched. Germline-derived CDR1 and CDR2 are SGHDT and YYEEEE.

The chain links TRBV27 to TRBJ2-2; TRBD2 aligns across 7 bases. Trimming took 10 bases from V and 6 from J; bases not matched to a gene: 14. This CDR3 region has 15 residues. Germline V gene lookup returns CDR1 MNHEY and CDR2 SMNVEV (reference sequence). The CDR3 DNA follows: TGTGCCACCGCACTACCGGGACTACCTCCCGGGGAGCTGTTTTTT. It specifies CATALPGLPPGELFF.

The V gene is TRBV2, the J gene TRBJ2-7; D ambiguous. The CDR3 covers 12 residues. The V gene's germline CDR1 is SNHLY and CDR2 FYNNEI. V was cut by 3 bases and J by 4 bases, with 7 bases left in between. The CDR3 nucleotides are TGTGCCAGCAGTGAGCAGATGTACGAGCAGTACTTC. As protein: CASSEQMYEQYF.

The chain has TRBV11-2 and TRBJ2-1, with 12 bases matching TRBD2. This CDR3 is built from 15 residues. Germline CDR1 SGHAT, CDR2 FQNNGV. The trim removed 5 bases at V and 9 bases at J, leaving 8 bases unmatched. For the CDR3, the DNA is TGTGCCAGCAGCCTCCTAGCGGGGGGGCCGCTTGAGCAGTTCTTC. The encoded protein is CASSLLAGGPLEQFF. Looking up the rest from reference TRBV11-2 and TRBJ2-1 gives the full variable domain: EAGVAQSPRYKIIEKRQSVAFWCNPISGHATLYWYQQILGQGPKLLIQFQNNGVVDDSQLPKDRFSAERLKGVDSTLKIQPAKLEDSAVYLCASSLLAGGPLEQFFGPGTRLTVL.

The rearrangement uses TRBV13 and TRBJ2-2, with D tentatively TRBD1 or TRBD2 (6 bases each). CDR3 length equals 16 residues. Trimming took off 1 base at V and 6 bases at J, with 15 bases between the two ends. Germline V gives CDR1 PRHDT, CDR2 FYEKMQ (reference sequence). CDR3 sequence: CASSLVRGGLAGELFF. CDR3 bases: TGTGCCAGCAGCTTAGTCAGGGGAGGACTCGCCGGGGAGCTGTTTTTT. Full variable domain (outside the CDR3, taken from reference TRBV13 and TRBJ2-2): AAGVIQSPRHLIKEKRETATLKCYPIPRHDTVYWYQQGPGQDPQFLISFYEKMQSDKGSIPDRFSAQQFSDYHSELNMSSLELGDSALYFCASSLVRGGLAGELFFGEGSRLTVL.

V and J are TRBV5-5 and TRBJ2-7; possibly TRBD1 for D (6 bases). With 0 bases removed from V and 2 bases from J, the gap between germline ends came to 12 bases. This CDR3 has 15 residues. Germline CDR1 is SGHKS and CDR2 is YYEKEE (reference sequence). As DNA, the CDR3 is TGTGCCAGCAGCTTGGTTCAGGACAGCGCCTACGAGCAGTACTTC. Encoded protein: CASSLVQDSAYEQYF.

This chain connects TRBV7-6 to TRBJ2-5, with 9 bases fitting TRBD2. The CDR3 is 15 residues long. J lost 3 bases, V lost 0 bases, and 2 bases had no gene match. CDR1 is SGHVS, CDR2 FNYEAQ, per germline. The CDR3 DNA reads TGTGCCAGCAGCTTAGCACTAGCGGGTAAAGAGACCCAGTACTTC. It codes for CASSLALAGKETQYF.

The chain links TRBV4-1 to TRBJ2-7, with D tentatively TRBD1 (5 bases). This CDR3 region has 18 residues. Between the trimmed V and J ends, which lost 2 bases and 7 bases, there was a span of 27 bases. CDR1 is MGHRA and CDR2 is YSYEKL in the germline V gene. In DNA, the CDR3 is TGCGCCAGCAGCCAATACTACCTAAGTCCGGACACGGGCGGAGAGCAGTACTTC. Its protein product is CASSQYYLSPDTGGEQYF.

The genes are TRBV9 and TRBJ1-1; weak D call: TRBD1 (5 bases). CDR1 is SGDLS and CDR2 is YYNGEE in the germline V gene. This CDR3 is 15 amino acids long. V dropped 0 bases and J dropped 0 bases, with 9 bases sitting between them. The DNA of the CDR3 is TGTGCCAGCAGCGTAGTCTCAGGGCTGAACACTGAAGCTTTCTTT. Translated, it gives CASSVVSGLNTEAFF.

This clone was detected only a few times. CDR3 amino acids: CASRGRGLAYEQYF. The DNA of the CDR3 is TGTGCCAGCAGGGGCCGGGGACTAGCCTACGAGCAGTACTTC. This chain uses TRBV28 with TRBJ2-7; 8 bases map to TRBD2. The CDR3 runs to 14 residues. The J segment lost 2 bases and the V segment lost 6 bases, leaving 6 bases of the junction unmatched. CDR1 and CDR2 (germline): MDHEN, SYDVKM.

This chain uses TRBV6-1 with TRBJ2-7, with TRBD2 identical over 10 bases. Germline V gene data show CDR1 as MNHNS and CDR2 as SASEGT. CDR3 length: 17 residues. V trimming: 1 base; J trimming: 3 bases; junction bases outside the gene matches: 9. Here the CDR3 reads CASSEEEASGSIYEQYF. The DNA of the CDR3 is TGTGCCAGCAGTGAAGAGGAGGCTAGCGGGAGTATCTACGAGCAGTACTTC.

The chain links TRBV27 to TRBJ2-5; D tentatively reads TRBD1 or TRBD2 (6 bases each). TRBJ2-7 explains the end of the DNA better; the J call may be wrong. This CDR3 region has 15 residues. From germline, CDR1 is MNHEY and CDR2 SMNVEV (reference sequence). The CDR3: CASSLRGETTHEQYF. For the CDR3, the DNA is TGTGCCAGCAGTTTAAGGGGGGAGACGACGCACGAGCAGTACTTC.

In its sample, this clone was seen many times. The chain combines TRBV19 with TRBJ1-3; D call uncertain. Trimming shortened V by 4 bases and J by 4 bases, and 14 bases separated the two germline ends. This CDR3 contains 15 residues. Germline V lookup: CDR1 LNHDA, CDR2 SQIVND (reference sequence). The CDR3 sequence is CASSSRGRLGNTIYF. DNA of the CDR3: TGTGCCAGTAGTAGTCGGGGTCGTTTAGGAAACACCATATATTTT.

The chain joins TRBV14 to TRBJ2-1; D unclear. The CDR3 is 13 amino acids. Germline CDR1 SGHDN, CDR2 FVKESK. The germline V and J ends were trimmed by 0 bases and 4 bases, with 4 bases remaining between them. The CDR3 nucleotides are TGTGCCAGCAGCCAAGACCCATACAATGAGCAGTTCTTC. Residues: CASSQDPYNEQFF. The variable domain in full, completed from reference TRBV14 and TRBJ2-1, reads EAGVTQFPSHSVIEKGQTVTLRCDPISGHDNLYWYRRVMGKEIKFLLHFVKESKQDESGMPNNRFLAERTGGTYSTLKVQPAELEDSGVYFCASSQDPYNEQFFGPGTRLTVL.

This clone has a single count. This sequence joins TRBV7-9 and TRBJ1-3; D gene uncertain. The CDR3 sequence is 16 residues long. The germline gives CDR1 SEHNR, CDR2 FQNEAQ (reference sequence). V gave up 1 base and J gave up 2 bases, with 12 bases separating them. The CDR3 loop is CASSLGSTRAGNTIYF. Here the CDR3 DNA reads TGTGCCAGCAGCTTAGGGTCTACTCGCGCTGGAAACACCATATATTTT. Variable domain in full (rest from reference TRBV7-9 and TRBJ1-3): DTGVSQNPRHKITKRGQNVTFRCDPISEHNRLYWYRQTLGQGPEFLTYFQNEAQLEKSRLLSDRFSAERPKGSFSTLEIQRTEQGDSAMYLCASSLGSTRAGNTIYFGEGSWLTVV.

The V and J genes are TRBV19 and TRBJ2-1, with 8 bases identical to TRBD1. The CDR3 contains 14 residues. Looked up from germline, CDR1 is LNHDA and CDR2 is SQIVND (reference sequence). The junction had 4 bases not matched to a gene; V was cut back by 6 bases and J by 3 bases. The CDR3 sequence: CASRRGQGYNEQFF. The CDR3 DNA reads as TGTGCCAGTAGACGAGGACAGGGCTACAATGAGCAGTTCTTC. Variable domain in full (rest from reference TRBV19 and TRBJ2-1): DGGITQSPKYLFRKEGQNVTLSCEQNLNHDAMYWYRQDPGQGLRLIYYSQIVNDFQKGDIAEGYSVSREKKESFPLTVTSAQKNPTAFYLCASRRGQGYNEQFFGPGTRLTVL.

V is TRBV5-4 and J is TRBJ2-7; D is uncertain. Per the germline V gene, CDR1 is SGHNT and CDR2 is YYREEE (reference sequence). The CDR3 loop spans 12 amino acids. V shed 2 bases and J shed 5 bases, with 8 bases lying between them. CDR3 sequence: CASSFKPDEQYF. The CDR3 nucleotides are TGTGCCAGCAGCTTTAAGCCTGACGAGCAGTACTTC.

This clone was seen once. V usage is TRBV27 and J usage is TRBJ2-2; TRBD2 agrees at 14 bases. The V gene end was trimmed by 6 bases and the J gene end by 3 bases; junction bases not matched to a gene: 12. In germline, CDR1 is MNHEY, CDR2 SMNVEV (reference sequence). The CDR3 sequence is 19 residues long. CDR3 protein: CASSKPGLAGVGDTGELFF. The CDR3 DNA reads TGTGCCAGCAGCAAGCCGGGACTAGCGGGAGTGGGAGACACCGGGGAGCTGTTTTTT.

The gene calls are TRBV2 and TRBJ1-1; weak D call: TRBD1 (6 bases). Trimming cost V 4 bases and J 7 bases, with 13 bases left between them. Germline V gene sequence: CDR1 SNHLY, CDR2 FYNNEI. The length of the CDR3 is 13 residues. CDR3 region: CASSGLQGGEAFF. Here the CDR3 DNA reads TGTGCCAGCAGTGGATTACAGGGAGGTGAAGCTTTCTTT.

V gene TRBV11-2 combines with J gene TRBJ2-1, with D possibly TRBD2 on 6 matching bases. This CDR3 spans 17 amino acids. The germline CDR1 and CDR2 sequences are SGHAT and FQNNGV. V lost 1 base and J 0 bases, leaving 13 bases between the germline ends. The CDR3 region is CASSLVAGLSSYNEQFF. CDR3 coding DNA: TGTGCCAGCAGCTTAGTTGCGGGACTGAGCTCCTACAATGAGCAGTTCTTC.

For the CDR3, the DNA is TGTGCCAGCAGTTTTTTAGGTGCGGGGGACACCGGGGAGCTGTTTTTT. Its translation is CASSFLGAGDTGELFF. The rearrangement uses TRBV27 and TRBJ2-2; 7 bases agree with TRBD2. Trimming took 3 bases from V and 3 from J; bases not matched to a gene: 7. Germline V gene lookup returns CDR1 MNHEY and CDR2 SMNVEV (reference sequence). The CDR3 is 16 residues long.

In its sample, this clone was seen once. This chain connects TRBV11-2 to TRBJ2-5, with TRBD2 matching 11 bases. V dropped 4 bases and J dropped 2; count of bases not matched to a gene: 3. Germline values: CDR1 SGHAT, CDR2 FQNNGV. The CDR3 covers 15 residues. The CDR3, as DNA: TGTGCCAGCAGCTCCCGGACTAGCGGGCAAGAGACCCAGTACTTC. The encoded protein is CASSSRTSGQETQYF.

This chain uses TRBV5-1 with TRBJ1-6; D is unresolved. From germline, CDR1 is SGHRS and CDR2 YFSETQ. Trimming cost V 1 base and J 9 bases, with 11 bases left between them. There are 14 residues in the CDR3. The CDR3 region is CASSLSGAASPLHF. The CDR3 DNA follows: TGCGCCAGCAGCTTGTCTGGAGCCGCTTCACCCCTCCACTTT.